Detailed here is one TCR beta chain. Its antigen is not yet known. It has no much larger one-base neighbor in the sample; base qualities were not kept. The data are from a study of blood T cell repertoires in COVID-19 (dated by TCRdb to the early 2020s). Background for the entire study: The collaborator samples originated in the United States, Italy and Spain and spanned the acute and convalescent phases of COVID-19. Where available, HLA class I and class II types were obtained from metadata supplied by the sample provider rather than from assay-based typing. The prospective study material was composed of cDNA or gDNA derived from T cells, B-cell-depleted T cells, or PBMCs. The samples were drawn from the first 160 participants of the ongoing ImmuneRACE study and from under 1,500 subjects provided by 6 global collaborators. The repertoires were made available in a free public database intended to serve as a resource for research on the immune response to SARS-CoV-2. Deeply sampled blood TCRbeta repertoires from subjects exposed to, actively infected with, or recovered from COVID-19 were included in the dataset. Nearly every sample came with metadata listing a de-identified subject ID, COVID-19 status, age in years and sex.

V drops 9 bases and J drops 5 bases, leaving 14 bases in between. The CDR3 sequence holds 13 residues, the cysteine and phenylalanine included. Of all the DNA, just the CDR3 is kept, 39 bases in frame from base 1. The paper as a whole reports these results and caveats: The amount of clinical and demographic metadata varied by source and participant and was provided uncurated.

Whole blood was collected in K2EDTA tubes by collaborating institutions according to the institutions' own protocols. For TCRbeta analysis, collaborators shipped samples in one of three forms: frozen whole blood, isolated PBMCs, or DNA extracted from either of those sample types. TCRbeta CDR3 regions were amplified from genomic DNA using the immunoSEQ Assay, a bias-controlled multiplex PCR. The study's processing was this. Nucleated cell counts per sample were estimated from amplification of reference gene primers within the assay. To quantify the absolute abundance of each unique TCRbeta CDR3 rearrangement, sequence reads were collapsed and filtered. For each sample, productive Simpson clonality was calculated as the square root of Simpson's diversity index across productive rearrangements. Sourced from immuneACCESS, this table was stored by TCRdb with only in-frame sequences that have V and J called. A share of the clones is absent; for the studies checked, an unresolved V gene accounts for under half, and the remainder has no known explanation. From that table come the V and J calls and clone size; the DNA was used to work out D and trimming. The sample yields approximately 280,000 clones; 80% to 90% were counted once. The ten largest clones represent approximately 11% of the sample.

The chain uses TRBV12-3 or TRBV12-4 and TRBJ1-5; TRBD1 is possibly the D segment (5 matching bases). Sequencing was performed on peripheral blood. The receptor was isolated from a woman aged 70-85 years with acute or convalescent COVID-19. The DNA sequence reads TGTGCCAGTGGGGTTCGGGGGGATCAGCCCCAGCATTTT. Its translation is CASGVRGDQPQHF.